The present entry profiles one T cell receptor (beta chain) with its context. The sample comes from a study of neoadjuvant anti-PD-1 for oral cavity cancer. The time point denotes: after neoadjuvant nivolumab, at surgical resection. This CDR3 is 22 amino acids long. J lost 2 bases, V lost 3 bases, and 19 bases had no gene match. Germline V lookup: CDR1 MDHEN, CDR2 SYDVKM. The protocol was immunoSEQ multiplex PCR, while the TCRdb copy is restricted to in-frame clones and leaves out a portion. This table has roughly 68,000 clones, roughly nine tenths appearing once. Here the sequenced sample was PBMCs, taken after nivolumab (anti-PD-1) treatment. The gene calls are TRBV28 and TRBJ2-7; 16 nucleotides match TRBD2. This receptor was taken from a person aged 35-79 years with oral cavity squamous cell carcinoma. CDR3 in DNA: TGTGCCAGCAGTTTCCCCGCTAGGGACTGGGGACTAGCGGGAGGGATCCCCTACGAGCAGTACTTC. Protein: CASSFPARDWGLAGGIPYEQYF. Full variable domain (remainder filled in from reference TRBV28 and TRBJ2-7): DVKVTQSSRYLVKRTGEKVFLECVQDMDHENMFWYRQDPGLGLRLIYFSYDVKMKEKGDIPEGYSVSREKKERFSLILESASTNQTSMYLCASSFPARDWGLAGGIPYEQYFGPGTRLTVT.